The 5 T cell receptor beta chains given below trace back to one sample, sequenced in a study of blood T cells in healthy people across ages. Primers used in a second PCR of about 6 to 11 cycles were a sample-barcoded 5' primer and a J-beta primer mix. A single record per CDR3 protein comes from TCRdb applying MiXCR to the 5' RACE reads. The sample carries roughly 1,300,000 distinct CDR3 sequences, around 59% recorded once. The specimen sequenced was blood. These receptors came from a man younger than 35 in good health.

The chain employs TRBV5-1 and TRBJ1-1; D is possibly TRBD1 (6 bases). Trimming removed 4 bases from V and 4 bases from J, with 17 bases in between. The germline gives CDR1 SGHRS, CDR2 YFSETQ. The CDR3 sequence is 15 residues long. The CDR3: CASSPREGESTEAFF. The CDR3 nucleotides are TGCGCCAGCAGCCCAAGGGAGGGGGAGAGCACTGAAGCTTTCTTT.

DNA of the CDR3: TGTGCCAGCAGCCGAACAGGTACCTCCCTAAGTGAGCAGTACTTC. Translated, it gives CASSRTGTSLSEQYF. The chain has TRBV12-3 or TRBV12-4 and TRBJ2-5, with D possibly TRBD1 on 5 matching bases. The V gene lost 6 bases and the J gene lost 11 bases, with 25 bases spanning the gap. The CDR3 is 15 amino acids.

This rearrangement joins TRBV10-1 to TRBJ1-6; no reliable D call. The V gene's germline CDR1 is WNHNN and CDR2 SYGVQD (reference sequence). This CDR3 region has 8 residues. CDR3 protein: CERSPLHF. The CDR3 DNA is TGCGAGCGTTCACCCCTCCACTTT.

As DNA, the CDR3 is TGTGCCAGCATCCTCCTTGATAAGGGTTTGAAAGGCTACACCTTC. This gives the protein CASILLDKGLKGYTF. The gene calls are TRBV7-2 and TRBJ1-2; D unclear. V shed 7 bases and J shed 8 bases, with 23 bases lying between them. This CDR3 has 15 residues. Germline values: CDR1 SGHTA, CDR2 FQGNSA.

The CDR3 reads CASSLAGAGNNEQFF. The DNA for the CDR3 is TGTGCCAGCAGCTTAGCGGGGGCGGGGAACAATGAGCAGTTCTTC. This chain joins TRBV7-9 and TRBJ2-1; D assignment may be TRBD1 or TRBD2 (6 bases each). V lost 0 bases and J 5 bases, leaving 11 bases between the germline ends. Germline lookup yields CDR1 SEHNR and CDR2 FQNEAQ (reference sequence). This CDR3 spans 15 amino acids.